Below, 4 T cell receptor beta chains from the same sample are listed, as sequenced in a study of control samples from healthy donors and cancer patients. The assay was immunoSEQ multiplex PCR, and TCRdb's table has in-frame clones only and misses some. The data contain about 89,000 clones, approximately 86% of them singletons. Sequencing was performed on blood. The receptors stem from a young man in good health.

The chain couples TRBV15 to TRBJ2-7; 9 positions match TRBD2. CDR1 LNHNV and CDR2 YYDKDF come from the germline V gene (reference sequence). J was trimmed by 1 base and V by 0 bases; bases with no gene match: 4. This CDR3 contains 16 residues. This CDR3 reads CATSRDRGGGSYEQYV. CDR3 coding DNA: TGTGCCACCAGCAGAGACCGCGGGGGGGGGTCCTACGAGCAGTACGTC.

Concerning this clone: The identical CDR3 is also encoded by other nucleotide sequences in the sample. The chain joins TRBV2 to TRBJ2-1, with 7 bases fitting TRBD1. The ends lost 4 bases at V and 6 bases at J; junction bases unmatched: 9. Germline V gene sequence: CDR1 SNHLY, CDR2 FYNNEI. The CDR3 runs to 15 residues. The CDR3 DNA follows: TGTGCCAGCAGTGTCGCTAGGGGGCTCGGCAATGAGCAGTTCTTC. This translates into CASSVARGLGNEQFF. Complete variable domain (other parts from reference TRBV2 and TRBJ2-1): EPEVTQTPSHQVTQMGQEVILRCVPISNHLYFYWYRQILGQKVEFLVSFYNNEISEKSEIFDDQFSVERPDGSNFTLKIRSTKLEDSAMYFCASSVARGLGNEQFFGPGTRLTVL.

In this sample, this clone turned up once. The rearrangement uses TRBV9 and TRBJ2-7, with D perhaps given as TRBD1 or TRBD2 (5 bases each). The CDR3 is 15 amino acids. Trimming left V 6 bases short and J 2 bases short, with 18 bases between. CDR1 is SGDLS and CDR2 is YYNGEE in the germline V gene. The CDR3 DNA reads as TGTGCCAGCACCCTAGAGTTAGGGGACGCCTACGAGCAGTACGTC. Protein product: CASTLELGDAYEQYV.

This chain joins TRBV6-1 and TRBJ2-3, with D possibly matching TRBD1 (5 bases). Germline lookup yields CDR1 MNHNS and CDR2 SASEGT. The germline V and J ends were trimmed by 2 bases and 9 bases, with 9 bases remaining between them. This CDR3 is built from 12 residues. CDR3: CASSELRGTQYF. In DNA form, the CDR3 reads TGTGCCAGCAGTGAACTAAGGGGAACGCAGTATTTT.